This TCR beta chain is from a study of cytomegalovirus exposure and HLA in healthy donors (dated by TCRdb to 2015 to 2018). General notes on the study: The 666 repertoires of the first cohort and the 95 to 150 validation repertoires were produced on the same platform, according to a later analysis. The study aimed to test whether cataloging public T cell receptors could reveal signatures of past pathogen exposure. Besides the first cohort of around 700 subjects, a separate validation cohort made up of around 120 different subjects was used. The study combined high-throughput TCR immunosequencing, statistical association of individual TCRs with disease status, and machine learning to predict cytomegalovirus infection status. The research as a whole found: Subsequent analysis determined that TCRs grouped into clusters in the first cohort also showed a tendency toward co-occurrence across the 120 or so validation repertoires, and 94% of cluster scores exceeded 0. In both the original and validation cohorts, the classifier was reported to diagnose cytomegalovirus status with high specificity and sensitivity. Across donors, most TCR sequences were observed very rarely, whereas some public TCRs were present in many individuals. In the study, some 160 TCR beta chains were listed as associated with cytomegalovirus. All 120 or so repertoires were used to score co-occurrence in the validation cohort in a later analysis, because that analysis had no HLA typing for the cohort. It was suggested by the authors that the approach could potentially be generalized to other disease states and immunological phenotypes. A few of the identified cytomegalovirus-associated TCR beta chains were confirmed in vitro to be specific for cytomegalovirus antigens.

The V end loses 1 base and the J end loses 8 bases, and a stretch of 6 bases separates them. CDR1 is given as SEHNR and CDR2 as FQNEAQ, both from the germline V gene (reference sequence). The CDR3 runs 12 amino acids, cysteine and phenylalanine included. Only the CDR3 part of the read is kept: 36 bases, read in frame from the first base. Libraries were constructed by the immunoSEQ multiplex PCR assay. From the authors' description of their analysis: A statistical classification framework was built to diagnose cytomegalovirus status from the catalog of TCR beta chain sequences. TCRdb's version of the immuneACCESS table is confined to in-frame rearrangements and falls short of the full clone set. An unresolved V gene accounts for under half of the shortfall where checked; the remainder is of unknown origin. V, J and clone size derive from that table, while D and trimming were established from the DNA sequence. The sample yields about 350,000 clones; about nine tenths were counted once. Clones ranked in the top ten supply roughly 1.2% of the sample.

Donors formed part of the validation cohort, which comprised 120 subjects and was distinct from the first cohort of several hundred subjects. Comment on this clone: Its antigen is currently not known. No clone much larger than this one lies a single base away; base qualities are absent.

In this chain, TRBV7-9 is recombined with TRBJ2-1, with the identity of the D gene unclear. The sequenced sample consisted of PBMCs. The TCR sequence derives from a woman in her twenties or thirties in good health and CMV-seropositive. The bases read TGTGCCAGCAGCTTAGTGGGATATGAGCAGTTCTTC. It translates as CASSLVGYEQFF.